Below are 20 T cell receptor beta chains sequenced from a single sample in a study of beta chain features in type 1 diabetes. Their recognized antigens are unknown. Sequenced material consisted of expressed TCRB transcripts (all of the isolated RNA was reverse transcribed). Generated by immunoSEQ multiplex PCR, the TCRdb table keeps only in-frame clones and is missing some. The data show about 660,000 clones, over 11% seen once. Findings and limits, study-wide: TCRB CDR3s from Type 1 diabetes patients were moderately but significantly shorter in all four CD4+ subsets.

Sequencing input: naive CD4+ T cells from blood. The receptor source for this set is a man between 18 and 35 years old with type 1 diabetes.

This clone was picked up a small number of times. The chain carries TRBV2 and TRBJ1-5; TRBD1 agrees at 7 bases. This CDR3 has 18 amino acids. With 1 base clipped from V and 3 bases from J, the junction kept 12 bases outside the gene matches. The germline gives CDR1 SNHLY, CDR2 FYNNEI. CDR3: CASSEDLPGQTSNQPQHF. As DNA, the CDR3 is TGTGCCAGCAGTGAAGACCTCCCGGGACAGACATCCAATCAGCCCCAGCATTTT.

This clone has more than one count but fewer than ten. The J gene is TRBJ2-7, the V gene TRBV25-1, with a weak D call TRBD2 (6 bases). The CDR3 is 14 amino acids. The V gene lost 3 bases and the J gene lost 7 bases, with 16 bases spanning the gap. The germline V gene encodes CDR1 MGHDK and CDR2 SYGVNS. CDR3 DNA sequence: TGTGCCAGCAGTGATCGGGACTCCCGGGTAGAGCAGTACTTC. Amino acids: CASSDRDSRVEQYF.

A few counts support this clone. Other DNA sequences in this specimen translate into the identical CDR3. The chain combines TRBV20-1 with TRBJ2-1; D remains unclear. Trimming cost V 1 base and J 6 bases, with 4 bases left between them. The CDR3 totals 11 residues. Germline V gene sequence: CDR1 DFQATT, CDR2 SNEGSKA (reference sequence). The CDR3 DNA follows: TGCAGTGCTAGAGGCGGCAATGAGCAGTTCTTC. The encoded protein is CSARGGNEQFF.

There are a few counts of this clone. The rearrangement uses TRBV7-8 and TRBJ1-4, with D maybe TRBD1 (5 bases). Germline values: CDR1 SGHVS, CDR2 FQNEAQ. Trimming took 4 bases from V and 3 from J, leaving 12 bases between them. CDR3 length: 15 residues. The CDR3: CASSYRQRANEKLFF. CDR3 bases: TGTGCCAGCAGCTACCGACAGAGAGCTAATGAAAAACTGTTTTTT. The full variable domain, with the rest looked up from reference TRBV7-8 and TRBJ1-4, is GAGVSQSPRYKVAKRGQDVALRCDPISGHVSLFWYQQALGQGPEFLTYFQNEAQLDKSGLPSDRFFAERPEGSVSTLKIQRTQQEDSAVYLCASSYRQRANEKLFFGSGTQLSVL.

The J gene is TRBJ2-2, the V gene TRBV30; TRBD2 matches at 8 bases. This CDR3 region has 14 residues. Trimming cost V 2 bases and J 5 bases; bases outside gene matches: 4. CDR1 GTSNPN and CDR2 SVGIG come from the germline V gene (reference sequence). The CDR3 reads CAWSSGRGTGELFF. CDR3 sequence (DNA): TGTGCCTGGAGTAGCGGGAGAGGGACCGGGGAGCTGTTTTTT. The full variable domain, completed using reference TRBV30 and TRBJ2-2, is SQTIHQWPATLVQPVGSPLSLECTVEGTSNPNLYWYRQAAGRGLQLLFYSVGIGQISSEVPQNLSASRPQDRQFILSSKKLLLSDSGFYLCAWSSGRGTGELFFGEGSRLTVL.

To note about this clone: This sample includes further DNA sequences coding for the same CDR3. V and J are TRBV7-9 and TRBJ1-5; D not certain. V lost 1 base and J lost 4, with 5 bases in between. The length of the CDR3 is 13 residues. Germline CDR1 SEHNR, CDR2 FQNEAQ (reference sequence). The CDR3 nucleotides read TGTGCCAGCAGCTTAGGGGAAAATCAGCCCCAGCATTTT. Protein product: CASSLGENQPQHF.

V gene TRBV28 combines with J gene TRBJ2-3, with 9 bases lining up with TRBD2. Germline V gene lookup returns CDR1 MDHEN and CDR2 SYDVKM. The CDR3 runs 14 residues. With 6 bases clipped from V and 3 bases from J, the junction kept 4 bases outside the gene matches. The CDR3 DNA reads TGTGCCAGCAGGGCTAGCGGGGTGACAGATACGCAGTATTTT. Translating it yields CASRASGVTDTQYF.

There are a few counts of this clone. The chain carries TRBV30 and TRBJ1-4, with D perhaps TRBD1 (5 bases). V was cut by 0 bases and J by 7 bases, with 12 bases left in between. Germline CDR1 and CDR2: GTSNPN and SVGIG (reference sequence). The CDR3 length is 14 residues. This chain's CDR3 is CAWSVGVGGEKLFF. CDR3 in DNA: TGTGCCTGGAGTGTTGGGGTTGGGGGTGAAAAACTGTTTTTT. The variable domain in full, with the rest retrieved from reference TRBV30 and TRBJ1-4, is SQTIHQWPATLVQPVGSPLSLECTVEGTSNPNLYWYRQAAGRGLQLLFYSVGIGQISSEVPQNLSASRPQDRQFILSSKKLLLSDSGFYLCAWSVGVGGEKLFFGSGTQLSVL.

The J gene is TRBJ2-5, the V gene TRBV4-1, with D possibly TRBD2 on 5 matching bases. Germline-derived CDR1 and CDR2 are MGHRA and YSYEKL. With 0 bases removed from V and 5 bases from J, the gap between germline ends came to 7 bases. The CDR3 runs to 13 residues. The CDR3 sequence is CASSQELVETQYF. The CDR3 region has the DNA TGCGCCAGCAGCCAAGAACTAGTGGAGACCCAGTACTTC.

The chain combines TRBV9 with TRBJ1-5, with 8 bases aligning to TRBD1. The CDR3 contains 14 residues. V lost 3 bases to trimming and J lost 5 bases; unmatched junction nucleotides: 4. Germline CDR1 reads SGDLS; CDR2 reads YYNGEE. CDR3 sequence: CASSAGQGYQPQHF. The CDR3 nucleotides read TGTGCCAGCAGCGCCGGACAGGGCTATCAGCCCCAGCATTTT.

V and J are TRBV4-1 and TRBJ1-2; TRBD1 agrees at 9 bases. Germline V lookup: CDR1 MGHRA, CDR2 YSYEKL. The CDR3 extends over 19 amino acids. V lost 1 base to trimming and J lost 5 bases; unmatched junction nucleotides: 17. CDR3 protein: CASSQGPDWTGVPWYGYTF. DNA for the CDR3: TGCGCCAGCAGCCAAGGGCCTGATTGGACAGGGGTTCCTTGGTATGGCTACACCTTC.

This clone was recorded a few times. The V call is TRBV4-1, the J call TRBJ2-3; D is tentatively TRBD1 or TRBD2 (5 bases each). Trimming took off 4 bases at V and 11 bases at J, with 16 bases between the two ends. The CDR3 has 13 residues. The germline CDR1 and CDR2 sequences are MGHRA and YSYEKL. CDR3 loop: CASSRLPGPQQYF. The CDR3 DNA reads as TGCGCCAGCAGCCGCCTTCCGGGACCCCAGCAGTATTTT.

This clone was detected a few times. The CDR3 protein is CASSLDGGSGETQYF. The CDR3 nucleotides read TGCGCCAGCAGCTTGGATGGCGGGAGCGGAGAGACCCAGTACTTC. V gene TRBV5-1 combines with J gene TRBJ2-5, with 7 bases lining up with TRBD2. The junction had 6 bases not matched to a gene; V was cut back by 0 bases and J by 4 bases. CDR3 length equals 15 residues. The germline V gene has CDR1 SGHRS and CDR2 YFSETQ.

The rearrangement links TRBV29-1 to TRBJ2-3, with TRBD2 identical over 9 bases. Germline CDR1 and CDR2: SQVTM and ANQGSEA. The CDR3 is made up of 15 amino acids. V lost 4 bases, J lost 2 bases, and 7 bases stayed unmatched. CDR3 sequence: CSVVGAGGVTDTQYF. In nucleotides, the CDR3 is TGCAGCGTTGTCGGGGCGGGAGGGGTCACAGATACGCAGTATTTT.

This chain links TRBV2 with TRBJ1-2; TRBD1 matches 8 bases. With 6 bases clipped from V and 4 bases from J, the junction kept 7 bases outside the gene matches. This CDR3 region has 14 residues. Germline V lookup: CDR1 SNHLY, CDR2 FYNNEI. CDR3: CASSLLDRGYGYTF. The CDR3 DNA reads as TGTGCCAGCAGCTTGCTCGACAGGGGCTATGGCTACACCTTC.

The chain recombines TRBV5-1 with TRBJ1-1, with D maybe TRBD1 (5 bases). The CDR3 sequence is 14 residues long. The germline V and J ends were trimmed by 1 base and 0 bases, with 7 bases remaining between them. CDR1 is SGHRS, CDR2 YFSETQ, per germline. The CDR3 sequence: CASSLTGVNTEAFF. CDR3 bases: TGCGCCAGCAGCTTGACAGGAGTGAACACTGAAGCTTTCTTT.

This clone turned up a few times. The V and J genes are TRBV19 and TRBJ1-1, with D unresolved. The V gene's germline CDR1 is LNHDA and CDR2 SQIVND (reference sequence). V dropped 3 bases and J dropped 7 bases, with 9 bases sitting between them. The CDR3 covers 12 residues. CDR3 amino acids: CASSMDGFEAFF. DNA of the CDR3: TGTGCCAGTAGTATGGACGGATTTGAAGCTTTCTTT.

This clone has only one observation. CDR3 protein: CASSGRKNTEAFF. The CDR3 nucleotides read TGTGCCAGCTCCGGGCGGAAGAACACTGAAGCTTTCTTT. This rearrangement joins TRBV27 to TRBJ1-1; D remains ambiguous. The ends were cut back, 8 bases at V and 1 base at J, with 11 bases in the middle. Per germline, CDR1 MNHEY and CDR2 SMNVEV (reference sequence). The length of the CDR3 is 13 residues.

CDR3 in amino acids: CASSRTNPLDTQYF. The CDR3 DNA reads TGTGCCAGCAGTCGGACTAATCCCTTAGATACGCAGTATTTT. The chain links TRBV2 to TRBJ2-3, with D tentatively TRBD2 (6 bases). In germline, CDR1 is SNHLY, CDR2 FYNNEI. Between the trimmed V and J ends, which lost 5 bases and 5 bases, there was a span of 14 bases. This CDR3 comprises 14 residues.

This clone was seen a few times. The chain employs TRBV29-1 and TRBJ2-1, with 7 bases matching TRBD1. The V segment lost 2 bases and the J segment 3 bases; nucleotides outside the gene matches: 13. CDR3 length: 17 amino acids. Germline V CDR1 and CDR2: SQVTM, ANQGSEA. Here the CDR3 reads CSVEFFGQARFYNEQFF. The CDR3 nucleotides are TGCAGCGTTGAATTTTTCGGACAGGCACGATTCTACAATGAGCAGTTCTTC.